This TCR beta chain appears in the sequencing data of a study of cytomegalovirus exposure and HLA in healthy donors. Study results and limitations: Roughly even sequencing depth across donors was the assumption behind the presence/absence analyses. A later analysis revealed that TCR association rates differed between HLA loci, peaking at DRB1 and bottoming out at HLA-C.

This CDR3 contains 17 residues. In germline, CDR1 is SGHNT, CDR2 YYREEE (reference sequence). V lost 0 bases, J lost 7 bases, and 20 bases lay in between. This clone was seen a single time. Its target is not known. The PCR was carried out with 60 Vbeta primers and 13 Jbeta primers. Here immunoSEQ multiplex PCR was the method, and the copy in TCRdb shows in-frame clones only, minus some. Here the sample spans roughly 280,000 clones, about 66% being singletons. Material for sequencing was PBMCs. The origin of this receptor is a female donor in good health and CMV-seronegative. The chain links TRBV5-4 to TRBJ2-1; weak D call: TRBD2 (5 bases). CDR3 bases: TGTGCCAGCAGCTTGGAAGCACTAGGAGGAAAGAGTAATGAGCAGTTCTTC. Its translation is CASSLEALGGKSNEQFF.